The rows below give T cell receptor beta chains drawn from one sample of a study of beta chain features in type 1 diabetes. Clones were sequenced by immunoSEQ multiplex PCR, and TCRdb holds only the in-frame ones, with some missing. The sample shows hundreds of thousands of clones, roughly 15% of them seen only once. Sequenced: naive CD4+ T cells from blood. Source of these receptors: a man younger than 30 in good health. CDR3s include the opening cysteine and the closing phenylalanine or tryptophan. A D gene is named only where the DNA matches it firmly. Where a row states a size, it is once, few, many or the class of an expanded clone; other rows omit it.

d_gene	v_gene	j_gene	abundance	CDR3nt	CDR3aa
.	TRBV11-2	TRBJ1-4	few	TGTGCCAGCAGCTCGGGTAGACTGTTTTTT	CASSSGRLFF
.	TRBV9	TRBJ1-2	.	TGTGCCAGCAGCGTAGAGGGGAGGGCTAACTATGGCTACACCTTC	CASSVEGRANYGYTF
.	TRBV5-1	TRBJ1-2	.	TGCGCCAGCAGCTTGAGGGTCGACTATGGCTACACCTTC	CASSLRVDYGYTF
TRBD2	TRBV7-9	TRBJ2-1	few	TGTGCCAGCAGCTCAAACCCTGGACTAGCCAATGAGCAGTTCTTC	CASSSNPGLANEQFF
.	TRBV7-8	TRBJ2-1	few	TGTGCCAGCAGCTTACTCAGGGCAATTGAGCAGTTCTTC	CASSLLRAIEQFF
.	TRBV28	TRBJ1-2	few	TGTGCCAGCAGAGCAGGGATGGGTCGCTATGGCTACACCTTC	CASRAGMGRYGYTF
TRBD1	TRBV7-9	TRBJ2-4	many	TGTGCCAGCAGTCCGAGGACAGGCGAAAACATTCAGTACTTC	CASSPRTGENIQYF
.	TRBV5-1	TRBJ2-3	.	TGCGCCAGCAGCCTAACGATGGCAGATACGCAGTATTTT	CASSLTMADTQYF
TRBD2	TRBV4-1	TRBJ2-1	.	TGCGCCAGCAGCCAACTAGGCAGCGGGAGCCAGTTCTTC	CASSQLGSGSQFF
.	TRBV7-9	TRBJ1-5	.	TGTGCCAGCAGCTTAGGCCCAGGAAATTGGAATCAGCCCCAGCATTTT	CASSLGPGNWNQPQHF
.	TRBV2	TRBJ2-3	few	TGTGCCAGCATGATTGGCACCAGCACAGATACGCAGTATTTT	CASMIGTSTDTQYF
.	TRBV7-3	TRBJ1-1	.	TGTGCCAGCAGCTTAAACGAGATGAACACTGAAGCTTTCTTT	CASSLNEMNTEAFF
TRBD1	TRBV6-6	TRBJ1-2	.	TGTGCCAGCAGTGTAGGGGACAGCTATGGCTACACCTTC	CASSVGDSYGYTF
.	TRBV27	TRBJ1-5	.	TGTGCCAGATCTCGTCCAGGGGATAATCAGCCCCAGCATTTT	CARSRPGDNQPQHF
.	TRBV4-1	TRBJ1-2	few	TGCGCCAGCAGCCAAGGTGAGCGGACCGGGAACTATGGCTACACCTTC	CASSQGERTGNYGYTF
.	TRBV4-1	TRBJ1-1	.	TGCGCCAGCAGCCACCTTGACAGGCCAAACACTGAAGCTTTCTTT	CASSHLDRPNTEAFF
.	TRBV4-2	TRBJ2-2	few	TGTGCCAGCAGCCAAGTTAGTTCACGCAGCGGGGAGCTGTTTTTT	CASSQVSSRSGELFF
.	TRBV2	TRBJ1-4	.	TGTGCCAGCAAGTCCGGTGGGGATGAAAAACTGTTTTTT	CASKSGGDEKLFF
.	TRBV9	TRBJ2-6	many	TGTGCCAGCAGCGTCCTAACAGGTTACTCTGGGGCCAACGTCCTGACTTTC	CASSVLTGYSGANVLTF